The source of this TCR beta chain is a study of blood T cell repertoires in COVID-19. In the study overall: Some COVID-19 samples were acute and others convalescent; all came from the United States, Italy and Spain. Sources were T cells, B-cell-depleted T cells, or PBMCs; the material itself was cDNA or gDNA.

From germline, CDR1 is SGHRS and CDR2 YFSETQ. The CDR3 loop spans 17 amino acids. The junction had 10 bases not matched to a gene; V was cut back by 4 bases and J by 0 bases. Methods used by the authors: How many nucleated cells were present was estimated from reference gene primer amplification. Using immunoSEQ multiplex PCR, the repertoire was profiled, and TCRdb retains in-frame clones only, with some absent. V, J and clone size derive from that table, while D and trimming were established from the DNA sequence. Altogether 150,000 to 200,000 clones are present, roughly 79% being singletons, with the ten largest covering around 10%. The Seattle patients joined while their infection was active and were tracked longitudinally afterward.

Material: peripheral blood. This chain links TRBV5-1 with TRBJ2-1; TRBD2 aligns across 7 bases. The clonotype was recovered from a woman of 80 years or more with COVID-19, enrolled during active disease. The DNA for the CDR3 is TGCGCCAGCAGCCAACACATTAGCGGGCTCTCCTACAATGAGCAGTTCTTC. As protein: CASSQHISGLSYNEQFF. Full variable domain (outside the CDR3, taken from reference TRBV5-1 and TRBJ2-1): KAGVTQTPRYLIKTRGQQVTLSCSPISGHRSVSWYQQTPGQGLQFLFEYFSETQRNKGNFPGRFSGRQFSNSRSEMNVSTLELGDSALYLCASSQHISGLSYNEQFFGPGTRLTVL.